The T cell receptor beta chain described here comes from a study of blood T cell repertoires in COVID-19 (dated by TCRdb to the early 2020s). About the full investigation: Samples from collaborators originated in the United States, Italy and Spain and spanned both the acute and convalescent phases of COVID-19. The repertoires were released in a freely available public database meant as a resource for research on the immune response to SARS-CoV-2. Nearly every sample came with metadata listing a de-identified subject ID, COVID-19 status, age in years and sex. Subjects who had been exposed to COVID-19, were actively infected with it, or had recovered from it provided the deeply sampled blood TCRbeta repertoires that made up the dataset. Where available, HLA class I and class II types were obtained from metadata supplied by the sample provider rather than from assay-based typing. The samples were drawn from the first 160 participants of the ongoing ImmuneRACE study and from 1,254 subjects provided by 6 global collaborators. The prospective study material was composed of cDNA or gDNA derived from T cells, B-cell-depleted T cells, or PBMCs.

V is shortened by 0 bases, J by 7 bases, and the region joining them spans 23 bases. Taken from cysteine to phenylalanine, the CDR3 has 18 residues. The DNA shown is the 54-base CDR3, in frame from base 1. CDR1 SGHNT and CDR2 YYREEE are derived from the germline V gene (reference sequence). Collaborating institutions collected whole blood in K2EDTA tubes following their own protocols. For TCRbeta analysis, collaborators shipped samples as frozen whole blood, isolated PBMCs, or DNA extracted from either of those sample types. TCRbeta CDR3 regions were amplified from genomic DNA by means of the immunoSEQ Assay, a bias-controlled multiplex PCR. Per the source publication's procedure: Within the assay, amplification of reference gene primers was used to estimate how many nucleated cells each sample contained. To quantify the absolute abundance of each unique TCRbeta CDR3 rearrangement, sequence reads were collapsed and filtered. Productive Simpson clonality was computed per sample as the square root of Simpson's diversity index over productive rearrangements. TCRdb limited this immuneACCESS table to in-frame rearrangements with V and J called. A share of clones is missing; checked studies link under half to unresolved V genes, and the rest is unexplained. Clonal size and the V and J genes are those of that table, whereas D and trimming came from the DNA. In this sample the table shows approximately 300,000 clones, 86% of which occur a single time. The ten largest clonotypes hold around 1.5% of the sample.

With respect to this clone: Its target antigen remains unknown. Base qualities were left out, and no much larger clone turns up one base away.

Results the study describes overall, beyond this receptor: The quantity of clinical and demographic metadata differed by source and by participant and was supplied without curation.

The chain is assembled from TRBV5-4 and TRBJ2-1; the D region possibly corresponds to TRBD2 (6 bases align). Sequenced material: peripheral blood. The sequence was collected from a woman aged 45-65 years with acute or convalescent COVID-19. The sequenced DNA is TGTGCCAGCAGCTTGGAGGTCTCTAGCGACCTAAGGAGGAATGAGCAGTTCTTC. The encoded protein is CASSLEVSSDLRRNEQFF.